The T cell receptor beta chain described here comes from a study of T cells in Graves' hyperthyroidism and ophthalmopathy. RNA transcripts gave rise to amplified TCR beta CDR3 regions. Researchers ran a first-round RT-PCR on the TCR CDR3 using the HTBI primer set. Using its own MiXCR run on the multiplex PCR reads, TCRdb lists one record per CDR3 protein. The sample consists of 300,000 to 350,000 distinct CDR3 sequences, roughly 18% of them appearing once. CDR1 and CDR2 (germline): SGHAT, FQNNGV. The CDR3 extends over 14 amino acids. Trimming left V 5 bases short and J 2 bases short, with 13 bases between. Many counts were recorded for this clonotype. Its antigen is not known. Uncontrolled infection, other autoimmune disease, pregnancy or lactation disqualified patients from enrolment. Points from the study as a whole: Blood held most thyroid clonotypes expanded above 0.001 frequency.

The origin of this receptor is a woman in her thirties or forties with Graves' ophthalmopathy. The chain links TRBV11-2 to TRBJ2-7; either TRBD1 or TRBD2 may fit D (5 bases each). The sequenced sample consisted of blood. CDR3 DNA: TGTGCCAGCAGCCGGTGGGGACGGACCTACGAGCAGTACTTC. Amino acid sequence: CASSRWGRTYEQYF.